This T cell receptor beta chain was captured by sequencing in a study of cytomegalovirus exposure and HLA in healthy donors (TCRdb year 2017). Broadly, across the study: In an earlier analysis of fewer than 750 of the donors, 276 Gb of sequence data and approximately 100 million unique TCR beta sequences from 150 million to 200 million T cells were reported. Genome-wide SNP genotypes for about 60% of the roughly 700 donors were used in a later genetic analysis, which treated that subset as a discovery cohort. Typing coverage differed by locus: A, B, C, DRB1 and DQB1 were typed in about 620-630 donors, DQA1 in roughly 510, DPA1 in 600 to 610, and DPB1 in 450 to 490. About 280 gigabases of sequencing data and 75 million to 85 million unique TCR sequences made up an early release that covered fewer than 650 HLA-typed donors. About five DR-DQ haplotypes were treated as single units for association and clustering because of strong linkage in the cohort. Along with the roughly 710-subject first cohort, a separate validation cohort of more than 90 different subjects was used. Using immunosequencing, the study profiled T cell repertoires from 666 subjects and related those repertoires to cytomegalovirus serostatus. Across about 380 genotyped donors of the cohort, an average of 235,054 unique TCR beta nucleotide sequences per donor were sequenced, and approximately 19% of those sequences were non-productive. All discovery cohort repertoires had been generated on a single sequencing platform. To predict cytomegalovirus infection status, the study combined high-throughput TCR immunosequencing, statistical association of individual TCRs with disease status, and machine learning. The study was designed to test whether signatures of past pathogen exposure could be identified by cataloging public T cell receptors. The later analysis used no new phenotypic data to find candidate immune exposures, relying instead on TCR beta sequences and their occurrence across donors. Class I and class II HLA loci were covered by the typing at four-digit resolution. A later analysis re-analyzed previously published TCR beta repertoires from roughly 600 donors and added high-resolution HLA genotyping to study TCR occurrence patterns. An earlier analysis of 587 of the donors applied high-throughput TCR beta sequencing to assess whether each TCR beta V gene segment acted as functional or pseudogenic. Donor age, sex, ethnicity and CMV serostatus were compiled alongside the repertoire data. The genetic ancestry cluster associated with self-reported Caucasian donors included over 65% of the roughly 360 genotyped donors. General conclusions and limits of the study: Most TCR sequences were seen in very few donors, while some public TCRs were found in many individuals. In the study, 164 TCR beta chains were listed as associated with cytomegalovirus. A later genetic analysis associated a missense DCLRE1C variant with V-gene and J-gene trimming of TCR beta chains, and an independent cohort replicated the association. In vitro tests confirmed that a few of the cytomegalovirus-associated TCR beta chains recognize cytomegalovirus antigens. Broadly in line with IMGT annotations, most TCR beta V segments showed up in productive rearrangements about 87% or about 30% of the time in an earlier analysis of approximately 640 of the donors. CMV serostatus was the only immune exposure information available for the cohort. The 87-base-pair reads could not distinguish some IMGT-functional V segments, including TRBV6-2 and TRBV6-3, so those segments were excluded. The classifier was reported to diagnose cytomegalovirus status with high specificity and sensitivity in both the original cohort and the validation cohort. In this cohort, only TCR beta chains were sequenced, and detectable features were limited by the absence of alpha or paired-chain data. Over 15 rarely observed V segments, including chromosome 9 orphons, were excluded from the earlier analysis of some 590 of the donors because counts were too low. A later analysis reported that several top co-occurrence clusters appeared linked to parvovirus B19, influenza, CMV and Epstein-Barr virus. In a later analysis, TCR association rates were found to vary across HLA loci, with the most associated TCRs seen for DRB1 alleles and the fewest for HLA-C alleles. According to the authors, the approach could potentially be generalized to other disease states and immunological phenotypes. A cluster of highly shared sequence variants was judged likely to represent a technical artifact of the sequencing pipeline. According to a later analysis, most CMV-associated TCR beta chains appeared to be HLA-restricted, and the HLA associations seemed to be driven largely by CMV exposure. Presence/absence analyses assumed roughly uniform sequencing depth across donors, an assumption that may not hold. Because some donors lacked HLA typing at each locus, the association tests relied only on the typed subset. Compared with the roughly 600-donor mean, donors in an Asian-associated ancestry cluster had fewer N-insertions in productive TCRs, according to a later genetic analysis. A further reported finding was that TCR beta sequences accurately predicted the HLA-A and HLA-B alleles for most subjects in the first cohort. In a later analysis, HLA-associated TCR beta chains were found to be more clonally expanded and to have lower generation probabilities than equally common non-associated chains. Specific HLA alleles were associated with 15,000 to 20,000 TCR beta sequences at a false discovery rate of 0.05 in a later analysis. When HLA alleles, especially DR and DQ, strongly co-occurred, TCR associations were difficult to assign to individual alleles. Correlated functional status among segregating V segments might reflect linkage disequilibrium, but an unknown experimental factor could not be ruled out.

The cohort was made up of around 720 healthy bone marrow donors. At the time of sampling, every cohort member was nominally healthy, though immune exposures that went unrecorded were likely present. The donor tested CMV seronegative, placing the donor among the roughly 350 seronegative members of the cohort. Every donor gave a peripheral blood sample, and the peripheral blood mononuclear cells from that sample were used for TCR beta sequencing. The Qiagen DNeasy Blood Extraction Kit was used to extract genomic DNA from the blood cell samples. The library was made by the immunoSEQ multiplex PCR assay. A mixture of 60 forward primers for TCR Vbeta segments and 13 reverse primers for TCR Jbeta segments was used in the multiplex PCR. The CDR3 region of rearranged TCR beta genes was amplified from genomic DNA with a multiplex PCR assay. The Illumina HiSeq System was used to sequence the amplified TCR beta libraries as 87-base-pair reads. The authors' analysis ran thus. In a later analysis, tens of millions of unique TCR beta chains were counted across the approximately 670 repertoires, and roughly 10 million of these chains were shared by at least two donors. Raw reads were error-corrected and collapsed into unique sequences with a nearest-neighbor algorithm that merged closely related sequences to remove PCR and sequencing errors. Alignment of CDR3 sequences to IMGT reference sequences was used to assign V, D and J gene segments. For a sequence to be retained, a match of at least six nucleotides was required to both a V gene segment and a J gene segment. A rearrangement was called productive if the CDR3 had no stop codons and remained in frame with V and J, and every other rearrangement was called non-productive. CDR3 was defined by IMGT convention, running from the second conserved V-encoded cysteine to the conserved J-encoded phenylalanine. In an earlier analysis of around 540 of the donors, sequences lacking an unambiguous match to a single V gene segment were excluded. In an earlier analysis of 450 to 750 of the donors, a V segment was called functional when productive rearrangements were above 56.7%, and segregating when the standard deviation between donors exceeded 5%. A statistical classification framework was built for diagnosing cytomegalovirus status from the catalog of TCR beta chain sequences. In a later analysis, TCR nucleotide sequences were compared against IMGT/GENE-DB human TR gene sequences so that V and J genes could be assigned. In a later analysis, CDR3 sequences and most-parsimonious VDJ recombination scenarios were assigned using the TCRdist pipeline. A later analysis defined each TCR beta chain by its CDR3 amino acid sequence plus V-gene family, and excluded reads lacking a unique V-gene family. In a later analysis, approximately 590 highly shared, low-generation-probability nucleotide sequences were removed to address suspected cross-contamination and a sequencing artifact. In a later analysis, a clonal expansion index was calculated for each public chain from normalized within-repertoire ranks of inferred template counts. A later analysis computed generation probabilities with a VDJ recombination model fitted to out-of-frame rearrangements, and checked the results against IGoR. In a later analysis, TCR-TCR, TCR-HLA and TCR-CMV co-occurrence was scored with hypergeometric tests, and a repertoire-size bias correction was applied to TCR pairs. To estimate false discovery rates, a later analysis permuted the HLA or CMV assignments 20 times. In a later analysis, co-occurring TCRs were grouped using DBSCAN, with TCRdist sequence similarity added in when clustering inside HLA-allele-positive subsets. Co-occurrence clustering excluded repertoires with fewer than 30,000 or more than 120,000 public chains, plus five with anomalous nucleotide sharing. TCRdb carries this immuneACCESS record with in-frame sequences only. Its versions omit some clonotypes, under half of them owing to an unresolved V gene in the studies checked, with the rest unexplained. V and J calls and clone size come straight from that table; D and trimming were deduced from the DNA. Here the sample has 35,000 to 45,000 clones; approximately 74% occur a single time. The ten largest clones capture 6.5% of the sample.

Spanning cysteine to phenylalanine, the CDR3 consists of 13 amino acids. CDR3 DNA is the only sequence kept; it has 39 bases, read in frame from the first base. For CDR1 and CDR2, the germline V gene lists SGHVS and FQNEAQ. Compared with germline, V lacks 5 bases and J lacks 8 bases; bases without a gene match: 5. Remarks on this clone: The antigen it binds to is not known. The record has no base qualities; no much larger clone is one base away.

This TCR came from a man younger than 45 in good health and CMV-seronegative. Sequencing was performed on PBMCs. The chain joins TRBV7-8 to TRBJ1-2, and TRBD1 aligns with 10 junction nucleotides. The DNA reads TGTGCCAGCAGCCCGGGACAGGGGCGAGGCTACACCTTC. This is translated as CASSPGQGRGYTF.